Shown below are 23 T cell receptor beta chains from a single sample sequenced in a study of T cell responses to AZD1222 COVID-19 vaccine. This table comes from immunoSEQ multiplex PCR, and its TCRdb copy is limited to in-frame clones, with some not included. The sample holds over 100,000 clones; 90% are singletons and the top ten take 6.9%. The specimen was peripheral blood, collected on day 0 of AZD1222 vaccination. These receptors originate from an adult in good health.

V gene TRBV7-2 combines with J gene TRBJ1-4; the D gene is possibly TRBD1 (6 bases). The CDR3 length is 15 residues. Trimming removed 6 bases from V and 7 bases from J, with 18 bases in between. Germline V gene data show CDR1 as SGHTA and CDR2 as FQGNSA. CDR3 region: CASSQRGGRVEKLFF. DNA of the CDR3: TGTGCCAGCAGTCAAAGGGGGGGGAGGGTTGAAAAACTGTTTTTT.

V and J are TRBV5-5 and TRBJ1-2; the match to TRBD1 covers 10 bases. Trimming at V came to 4 bases and at J to 4 bases, leaving 7 bases not matched to a gene. There are 15 residues in the CDR3. Germline V lookup: CDR1 SGHKS, CDR2 YYEKEE (reference sequence). CDR3 amino acids: CASSPTRTGGYGYTF. The CDR3 bases are TGTGCCAGCAGCCCCACCCGGACAGGGGGCTATGGCTACACCTTC. The variable domain in full, completed from reference TRBV5-5 and TRBJ1-2, reads DAGVTQSPTHLIKTRGQQVTLRCSPISGHKSVSWYQQVLGQGPQFIFQYYEKEERGRGNFPDRFSARQFPNYSSELNVNALLLGDSALYLCASSPTRTGGYGYTFGSGTRLTVV.

The chain is built from TRBV5-4 and TRBJ1-4; 10 bases match TRBD1. CDR1 and CDR2 from the germline V gene are SGHNT and YYREEE (reference sequence). CDR3 length: 15 residues. The V gene end was trimmed by 5 bases and the J gene end by 6 bases; junction bases not matched to a gene: 7. The CDR3 nucleotides read TGTGCCAGCAGTCATTCAGGACAGGGGGATGAAAAACTGTTTTTT. Residues: CASSHSGQGDEKLFF.

Comments on this clone: The sample holds other DNA sequences that translate to the same CDR3. This rearrangement joins TRBV28 to TRBJ1-2; D unclear. CDR1 and CDR2 from the germline V gene are MDHEN and SYDVKM. Trimming removed 2 bases from V and 2 bases from J, with 6 bases in between. CDR3 length: 13 residues. CDR3 region: CASSLGVNYGYTF. The CDR3 region has the DNA TGTGCCAGCAGTTTAGGAGTAAACTATGGCTACACCTTC.

About this clone: Distinct nucleotide sequences in the sample also encode this CDR3. The rearrangement uses TRBV7-9 and TRBJ1-4; TRBD1 aligns across 7 bases. The CDR3 runs to 14 residues. The V gene end was trimmed by 1 base and the J gene end by 4 bases; junction bases not matched to a gene: 0. Germline CDR1 is SEHNR and CDR2 is FQNEAQ (reference sequence). CDR3 DNA: TGTGCCAGCAGCTTAGGACAGGGTAATGAAAAACTGTTTTTT. Its translation: CASSLGQGNEKLFF. Together with reference TRBV7-9 and TRBJ1-4, the CDR3 gives the full variable domain: DTGVSQNPRHKITKRGQNVTFRCDPISEHNRLYWYRQTLGQGPEFLTYFQNEAQLEKSRLLSDRFSAERPKGSFSTLEIQRTEQGDSAMYLCASSLGQGNEKLFFGSGTQLSVL.

The rearrangement uses TRBV24-1 and TRBJ2-5; unclear D gene. V was cut by 8 bases and J by 5 bases, with 11 bases left in between. CDR1 is KGHDR, CDR2 SFDVKD, per germline. The length of the CDR3 is 12 residues. CDR3 nucleotide sequence: TGTGCCACCACTAGGGTCGATGAGACCCAGTACTTC. As protein: CATTRVDETQYF.

The J gene is TRBJ2-1, the V gene TRBV5-1; D is unclear. The germline V and J ends were trimmed by 5 bases and 4 bases, with 16 bases remaining between them. The length of the CDR3 is 15 residues. From germline, CDR1 is SGHRS and CDR2 YFSETQ. CDR3 nucleotides: TGCGCCAGCAGTTTTGAGTTTGGTCAGTACAATGAGCAGTTCTTC. It codes for CASSFEFGQYNEQFF.

CDR3 sequence: CAWSVTNTGGRLFF. DNA for the CDR3: TGTGCCTGGAGTGTCACAAACACAGGGGGCAGGCTGTTTTTT. The chain recombines TRBV30 with TRBJ2-2, with 9 nucleotides matching TRBD1. Trimming removed 0 bases from V and 13 bases from J; junction bases left unmatched: 9. The CDR3 has 14 residues. In germline, CDR1 is GTSNPN, CDR2 SVGIG (reference sequence).

This rearrangement joins TRBV12-3 or TRBV12-4 to TRBJ1-2; no reliable D call. Trimming removed 7 bases at V and 0 bases at J, with 9 bases between. The CDR3 loop spans 13 amino acids. The CDR3 nucleotides are TGTGCCAGCACCGAGGGAGCTAACTATGGCTACACCTTC. Amino acids: CASTEGANYGYTF.

The rearrangement links TRBV7-8 to TRBJ2-3; D is perhaps TRBD1 or TRBD2 (6 bases each). The CDR3 has 15 amino acids. The V gene lost 4 bases and the J gene lost 2 bases, with 13 bases spanning the gap. CDR1 SGHVS and CDR2 FQNEAQ come from the germline V gene. CDR3 protein: CASSWNRGPTDTQYF. DNA for the CDR3: TGTGCCAGCAGCTGGAATCGGGGGCCCACAGATACGCAGTATTTT.

This clone was counted between two and nine times. This chain uses TRBV24-1 with TRBJ1-5; tentatively, D is TRBD1 (5 bases). The CDR3 length is 13 residues. The germline V gene has CDR1 KGHDR and CDR2 SFDVKD. Trimming stripped 2 bases from V and 5 bases from J, with 6 bases between. The DNA of the CDR3 is TGTGCCACCAGTGATTGGGGGGATCAGCCCCAGCATTTT. This sequence encodes CATSDWGDQPQHF.

The chain links TRBV6-2 or TRBV6-3 to TRBJ2-1; D gene ambiguous. Germline CDR1 and CDR2: MNHEY and SVGEGT. This CDR3 contains 15 residues. V dropped 6 bases and J dropped 4 bases, with 16 bases sitting between them. CDR3 in amino acids: CASSRPWAQYNEQFF. CDR3 in DNA: TGTGCCAGCAGCCGCCCATGGGCCCAATACAATGAGCAGTTCTTC.

The chain links TRBV30 to TRBJ1-1, with D perhaps matching TRBD1 (5 bases). The germline CDR1 and CDR2 sequences are GTSNPN and SVGIG (reference sequence). Trimming pared 3 bases from V and 4 bases from J, leaving 6 bases between. The CDR3 totals 11 residues. As DNA, the CDR3 is TGTGCCTGGAGGGGACCCACTGAAGCTTTCTTT. It encodes CAWRGPTEAFF.

The chain carries TRBV5-6 and TRBJ1-1; D ambiguous. Germline CDR1 is SGHDT and CDR2 is YYEEEE. Trimming took 0 bases from V and 6 from J, leaving 6 bases between them. This CDR3 spans 12 amino acids. This CDR3 is CASSLESAEAFF. The CDR3 DNA follows: TGTGCCAGCAGCTTGGAAAGCGCTGAAGCTTTCTTT.

The chain has TRBV27 and TRBJ1-1, with D perhaps TRBD1 (5 bases). The CDR3 totals 12 residues. V was cut by 10 bases and J by 0 bases, with 9 bases left in between. In germline, CDR1 is MNHEY, CDR2 SMNVEV (reference sequence). The CDR3 DNA follows: TGTGCCACCCGGGGGGTGAACACTGAAGCTTTCTTT. Translation gives CATRGVNTEAFF.

The chain combines TRBV6-6 with TRBJ1-3; D may be TRBD1 (5 bases). Germline lookup yields CDR1 MNHNY and CDR2 SVGAGI (reference sequence). Deletions cut 10 bases from V and 8 bases from J, with 15 bases between. The CDR3 has 12 amino acids. The CDR3 bases are TGTGCCACTACAGGCACGGCGGACACCATATATTTT. Protein: CATTGTADTIYF.

This clone has just one count. V usage is TRBV10-2 and J usage is TRBJ1-5; D call uncertain. CDR1 and CDR2 (germline): WSHSY, SAAADI. Trimming left V 0 bases short and J 1 base short, with 7 bases between. The CDR3 is 15 residues long. The CDR3: CASSESRLSNQPQHF. CDR3 sequence (DNA): TGCGCCAGCAGTGAGTCGAGGCTGAGCAATCAGCCCCAGCATTTT.

This chain uses TRBV5-4 with TRBJ1-1, with D perhaps TRBD1 (5 bases). Germline V lookup: CDR1 SGHNT, CDR2 YYREEE (reference sequence). Deletions cut 5 bases from V and 1 base from J, with 9 bases between. The CDR3 length is 13 residues. The CDR3 DNA follows: TGTGCCAGCAGGTGGGGGGAGAACACTGAAGCTTTCTTT. This encodes CASRWGENTEAFF.

The chain carries TRBV4-2 and TRBJ1-1; no definite D call. CDR1 LGHNA and CDR2 YNFKEQ come from the germline V gene. The CDR3 is 16 amino acids. The V gene lost 0 bases and the J gene lost 2 bases, with 13 bases spanning the gap. The CDR3 loop reads CASSQEVGGGNTEAFF. CDR3 in DNA: TGTGCCAGCAGCCAAGAGGTAGGTGGCGGTAACACTGAAGCTTTCTTT.

The chain recombines TRBV6-4 with TRBJ1-6; D is possibly TRBD1 (6 bases). This CDR3 is 13 amino acids long. The ends were cut back, 6 bases at V and 10 bases at J, with 13 bases in the middle. The V gene's germline CDR1 is MRHNA and CDR2 SNTAGT. The CDR3 coding sequence is TGTGCCAGCAGCTCAGGGGTGCAATCACCCCTCCACTTT. Protein: CASSSGVQSPLHF.

The CDR3, as DNA: TGCGCCAGCAGCTTGAGACGGGGGGGAGGCCTGGATACGCAGTATTTT. Translation gives CASSLRRGGGLDTQYF. The rearrangement links TRBV5-1 to TRBJ2-3, with 8 bases that match TRBD2. J gave up 6 bases and V 1 base, and 10 bases lay outside the gene matches. The CDR3 is 16 amino acids. CDR1 is SGHRS and CDR2 is YFSETQ in the germline V gene.

The gene calls are TRBV3-1 (or the pseudogene TRBV3-2) and TRBJ2-7; 7 nucleotides agree with TRBD1. The CDR3 has 14 residues. CDR1 and CDR2 from the germline V gene are LGHDT and YNNKEL (reference sequence). With V trimmed by 7 bases and J by 3 bases, 9 bases remained unmatched. The CDR3: CASTQQAGGYEQYF. CDR3 sequence (DNA): TGTGCCAGCACCCAGCAGGCAGGGGGCTACGAGCAGTACTTC.

The V gene is TRBV6-5, the J gene TRBJ2-7; 10 bases match TRBD1. In germline, CDR1 is MNHEY, CDR2 SVGAGI. The CDR3 sequence is 13 residues long. Trimming at V came to 10 bases and at J to 6 bases, leaving 9 bases not matched to a gene. The DNA of the CDR3 is TGTGCCACCACGCTGGGACAGGGGCGCGAGCAGTACTTC. Encoded protein: CATTLGQGREQYF.